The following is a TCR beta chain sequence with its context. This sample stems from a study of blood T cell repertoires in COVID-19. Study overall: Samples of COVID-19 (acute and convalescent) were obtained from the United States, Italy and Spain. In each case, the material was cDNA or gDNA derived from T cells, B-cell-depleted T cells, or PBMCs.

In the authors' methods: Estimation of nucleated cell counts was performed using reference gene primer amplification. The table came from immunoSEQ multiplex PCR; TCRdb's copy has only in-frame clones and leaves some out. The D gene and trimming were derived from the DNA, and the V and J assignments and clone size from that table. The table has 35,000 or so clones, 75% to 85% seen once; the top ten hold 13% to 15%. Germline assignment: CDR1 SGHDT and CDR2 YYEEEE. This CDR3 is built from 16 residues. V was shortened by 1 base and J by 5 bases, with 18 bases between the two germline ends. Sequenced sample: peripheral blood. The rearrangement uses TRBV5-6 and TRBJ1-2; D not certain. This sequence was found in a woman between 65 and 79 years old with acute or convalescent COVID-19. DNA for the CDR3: TGTGCCAGCAGCTTGTATAGCCCCGCGGTAGGTTATGGCTACACCTTC. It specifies CASSLYSPAVGYGYTF. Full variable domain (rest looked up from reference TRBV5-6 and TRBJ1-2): DAGVTQSPTHLIKTRGQQVTLRCSPKSGHDTVSWYQQALGQGPQFIFQYYEEEERQRGNFPDRFSGHQFPNYSSELNVNALLLGDSALYLCASSLYSPAVGYGYTFGSGTRLTVV.